A single sample is the source of the 20 T cell receptor beta chains below, sequenced in a study of spatial heterogeneity in lung cancer. Time point defined: blood taken at disease recurrence. No cells were sorted before sequencing. The whole RNA sequenced was extracted from tumor, nontumor lung or frozen PBMC. TCRdb re-called the 5' RACE reads with MiXCR, one entry per CDR3 protein. The sample has 8,500 to 10,000 distinct CDR3 sequences; approximately 3.6% are singletons. Here the sequenced sample was PBMCs, taken at recurrence. Every receptor here comes from a female donor with early-stage non-small cell lung cancer.

This clonotype was counted only a few times. Since the library was made to target alpha chains, this beta chain is a stray read and its abundance is not meaningful. The CDR3 loop reads CASSYYRETQYF. CDR3 DNA sequence: TGTGCCAGCAGCTACTATAGGGAGACCCAGTACTTC. The chain employs TRBV11-2 and TRBJ2-5; D gene uncertain. Deletions cut 4 bases from V and 5 bases from J, with 8 bases between. The germline CDR1 and CDR2 sequences are SGHAT and FQNNGV. CDR3 length equals 12 residues. Complete variable domain (other parts from reference TRBV11-2 and TRBJ2-5): EAGVAQSPRYKIIEKRQSVAFWCNPISGHATLYWYQQILGQGPKLLIQFQNNGVVDDSQLPKDRFSAERLKGVDSTLKIQPAKLEDSAVYLCASSYYRETQYFGPGTRLLVL.

Relative to its sample, this clonotype is medium-sized. The library was designed around alpha chains, so this beta chain is a stray read whose abundance carries little weight. The chain links TRBV24-1 to TRBJ2-3; 8 nucleotides line up with TRBD1. Germline CDR1 reads KGHDR; CDR2 reads SFDVKD. CDR3 length: 12 amino acids. The J segment lost 6 bases and the V segment lost 9 bases, leaving 4 bases of the junction unmatched. CDR3 amino acids: CATRGQGDTQYF. In DNA form, the CDR3 reads TGTGCCACCCGAGGACAGGGCGATACGCAGTATTTT.

The table lists this clonotype with many counts. Because this beta chain is a stray read in a library intended to capture alpha chains, its abundance should not be given much weight. The chain combines TRBV7-9 with TRBJ2-5, with no clear D. Trimming stripped 5 bases from V and 5 bases from J, with 6 bases between. The CDR3 runs 11 residues. Looked up from germline, CDR1 is SEHNR and CDR2 is FQNEAQ (reference sequence). DNA of the CDR3: TGTGCCAGCAGCCCGGATGAGACCCAGTACTTC. This translates into CASSPDETQYF. The complete variable domain, with remaining parts taken from reference TRBV7-9 and TRBJ2-5, reads DTGVSQNPRHKITKRGQNVTFRCDPISEHNRLYWYRQTLGQGPEFLTYFQNEAQLEKSRLLSDRFSAERPKGSFSTLEIQRTEQGDSAMYLCASSPDETQYFGPGTRLLVL.

On this clonotype: This beta chain is a stray sequence in a library constructed for alpha chains; its clone size is not meaningful. The chain carries TRBV10-3 and TRBJ2-7; 9 bases map to TRBD2. The V gene's germline CDR1 is ENHRY and CDR2 SYGVKD. This CDR3 contains 15 residues. V lost 0 bases and J lost 2; bases outside the gene matches: 2. DNA of the CDR3: TGTGCCATCAGTGAGTCACTAGCGGGCCCCTACGAGCAGTACTTC. Amino acids: CAISESLAGPYEQYF.

This clonotype appeared many times. Since it is a stray read in a library aimed at alpha chains, this beta chain has a size that is not meaningful. The chain links TRBV15 to TRBJ2-3; D possibly uses TRBD1 or TRBD2 (5 bases each). V lost 5 bases, J lost 2 bases, and 8 bases lay in between. CDR3 length: 13 residues. Germline V gives CDR1 LNHNV, CDR2 YYDKDF (reference sequence). The CDR3 DNA sequence: TGTGCCACCAGCCTCGGGGCCACAGATACGCAGTATTTT. Its translation is CATSLGATDTQYF.

This clonotype appeared many times. This beta chain is a stray read from a library made for alpha chains; its abundance is not meaningful. The J gene is TRBJ2-6, the V gene TRBV30; 7 bases align to TRBD1. V shed 4 bases and J 0 bases; nucleotides not matched to a gene: 12. Germline CDR1 reads GTSNPN; CDR2 reads SVGIG (reference sequence). The CDR3 loop spans 18 amino acids. The CDR3 DNA reads TGTGCCTGGAACCATCAATCCGGACAGGCCTCTGGGGCCAACGTCCTGACTTTC. Its translation is CAWNHQSGQASGANVLTF.

Of note for this clonotype: Within a library made for alpha chains, this beta chain is off target, and its count is uninformative. The chain has TRBV6-5 and TRBJ2-5, with D possibly being TRBD2 (5 bases). Germline-derived CDR1 and CDR2 are MNHEY and SVGAGI. V lost 4 bases to trimming and J lost 5 bases, with 23 bases between them. This CDR3 spans 17 amino acids. DNA for the CDR3: TGTGCCAGCAGTTCCATCGTCGGTAGCGATGTTAAGGAGACCCAGTACTTC. Protein: CASSSIVGSDVKETQYF.

This clonotype was picked up many times. This beta chain slipped into a library made for alpha chains as a stray read, so its size is not meaningful. The chain joins TRBV10-3 to TRBJ2-1, with D perhaps being TRBD1 or TRBD2 (5 bases each). Per the germline V gene, CDR1 is ENHRY and CDR2 is SYGVKD. Trimming pared 0 bases from V and 3 bases from J, leaving 6 bases between. The CDR3 runs 14 residues. CDR3 protein: CAISESGDYNEQFF. As DNA, the CDR3 is TGTGCCATCAGTGAGTCGGGGGACTACAATGAGCAGTTCTTC.

Only a few counts were recorded for this clonotype. Found in a library prepared for alpha chains, this beta chain is an off-target read, and its abundance has little meaning. This chain links TRBV10-3 with TRBJ2-3, with 8 bases aligning to TRBD1. Per the germline V gene, CDR1 is ENHRY and CDR2 is SYGVKD. V trimming: 6 bases; J trimming: 5 bases; junction bases outside the gene matches: 7. This CDR3 spans 14 amino acids. The CDR3 sequence: CAISRDTGGDTQYF. CDR3 DNA sequence: TGTGCCATCAGCCGCGACACAGGGGGAGATACGCAGTATTTT.

This clonotype has ten or more counts. The library was designed around alpha chains, so this beta chain is a stray read whose abundance carries little weight. The rearrangement uses TRBV12-3 or TRBV12-4 and TRBJ2-3; 8 bases align to TRBD2. The CDR3 is 14 residues long. V shed 5 bases and J 4 bases; nucleotides not matched to a gene: 5. In nucleotides, the CDR3 is TGTGCCAGCAGTCGGACTAGCCCCGCAGATACGCAGTATTTT. The encoded protein is CASSRTSPADTQYF.

This clonotype has just a few counts. A library prepared for alpha chains yielded this beta chain as an off-target read; its size is of little meaning. This rearrangement joins TRBV6-5 to TRBJ2-6, with D perhaps matching TRBD2 (6 bases). Germline loops: CDR1 MNHEY, CDR2 SVGAGI. The CDR3 is made up of 16 amino acids. V was clipped by 7 bases and J by 0 bases, with 13 bases between them. The CDR3 loop reads CASKVSGGSGANVLTF. DNA of the CDR3: TGTGCCAGCAAAGTGTCCGGGGGCTCTGGGGCCAACGTCCTGACTTTC.

This clonotype was counted many times. As an off-target read in a library built for alpha chains, this beta chain has a frequency of little significance. The chain uses TRBV6-1 and TRBJ2-3, with TRBD1 identical over 7 bases. The CDR3 extends over 16 amino acids. V shed 2 bases and J 4 bases; nucleotides not matched to a gene: 9. From germline, CDR1 is MNHNS and CDR2 SASEGT. The CDR3 nucleotides are TGTGCCAGCAGTGAACACGACAGGGTCCCTCCAGATACGCAGTATTTT. Amino acids: CASSEHDRVPPDTQYF.

For this clonotype: This beta chain represents an off-target read in a library built for alpha chains; its size is of limited meaning. The chain combines TRBV14 with TRBJ2-2, with 8 bases lining up with TRBD1. There are 14 residues in the CDR3. Trimming cost V 8 bases and J 4 bases; bases outside gene matches: 6. Looked up from germline, CDR1 is SGHDN and CDR2 is FVKESK. The DNA of the CDR3 is TGTGCCAGCTCTTGGACAGGGCCCACCGGGGAGCTGTTTTTT. Protein sequence: CASSWTGPTGELFF.

This clonotype was picked up many times. This beta chain is a stray sequence in a library constructed for alpha chains; its clone size is not meaningful. The CDR3 bases are TGTGCCAGCAGTAAGCGGTCCCGTAATGAAAAACTGTTTTTT. Translating gives CASSKRSRNEKLFF. The chain is built from TRBV12-3 or TRBV12-4 and TRBJ1-4; D is unresolved. The ends were cut back, 5 bases at V and 4 bases at J, with 11 bases in the middle. The CDR3 length is 14 residues.

There are many counts of this clonotype. For a library built for alpha chains, this beta chain is a stray read; little rests on its size. V gene TRBV5-4 combines with J gene TRBJ2-1, with TRBD2 matching over 15 bases. Germline values: CDR1 SGHNT, CDR2 YYREEE (reference sequence). This CDR3 contains 16 residues. V gave up 4 bases and J gave up 8 bases; unmatched junction bases: 7. The CDR3 sequence: CASSAGLAGGPHEQFF. In nucleotides, the CDR3 is TGTGCCAGCAGCGCCGGACTAGCGGGGGGGCCCCATGAGCAGTTCTTC.

This clonotype occurred many times. A library prepared for alpha chains yielded this beta chain as an off-target read; its size is of little meaning. This rearrangement joins TRBV28 to TRBJ2-3; TRBD1 agrees at 7 bases. V was pared by 5 bases and J by 7 bases, with 15 bases of the junction left unmatched. Germline values: CDR1 MDHEN, CDR2 SYDVKM. The CDR3 totals 16 residues. As DNA, the CDR3 is TGTGCCAGCAGTCCACCCCGGGACAGACAACGACATACGCAGTATTTT. This translates into CASSPPRDRQRHTQYF.

This clonotype was recorded many times. This beta chain lies outside the target of a library built for alpha chains; its clone size means little. The V call is TRBV20-1, the J call TRBJ2-7, with a tentative D call TRBD1 (5 bases). From germline, CDR1 is DFQATT and CDR2 SNEGSKA (reference sequence). Trimming left V 2 bases short and J 5 bases short, with 10 bases between. CDR3 length: 12 residues. CDR3 sequence reads: CSARQGLHEQYF. The CDR3 DNA is TGCAGTGCTAGACAGGGTCTCCACGAGCAGTACTTC.

Ten or more counts support this clonotype. This beta chain is off target for a library built for alpha chains, so its abundance means little. The chain recombines TRBV2 with TRBJ2-5; 7 nucleotides align to TRBD2. Unmatched junction bases numbered 10, after V lost 8 bases and J lost 7 bases. This CDR3 is 13 amino acids long. CDR1 is SNHLY and CDR2 is FYNNEI in the germline V gene. CDR3 residues: CASLGLGGGTQYF. The CDR3, as DNA: TGTGCCAGCCTCGGACTGGGCGGGGGGACCCAGTACTTC.

There are many counts of this clonotype. Because this beta chain is a stray read in a library intended to capture alpha chains, its abundance should not be given much weight. The V and J genes are TRBV5-1 and TRBJ2-5; 8 nucleotides match TRBD1. Germline CDR1 and CDR2: SGHRS and YFSETQ. V lost 4 bases, J lost 2 bases, and 7 bases stayed unmatched. The CDR3 is made up of 15 amino acids. CDR3 protein: CASSDGQGRQETQYF. CDR3 in DNA: TGCGCCAGCAGCGACGGACAGGGCAGGCAAGAGACCCAGTACTTC. Full variable domain (remainder filled in from reference TRBV5-1 and TRBJ2-5): KAGVTQTPRYLIKTRGQQVTLSCSPISGHRSVSWYQQTPGQGLQFLFEYFSETQRNKGNFPGRFSGRQFSNSRSEMNVSTLELGDSALYLCASSDGQGRQETQYFGPGTRLLVL.

Within the sample, this clonotype is medium-sized. This beta chain came through as a stray read in a library set up for alpha chains, and its size says little. V usage is TRBV29-1 and J usage is TRBJ2-7; the match to TRBD2 covers 9 bases. The CDR3 is 13 residues long. V was pared by 7 bases and J by 1 base, with 5 bases of the junction left unmatched. Germline CDR1 reads SQVTM; CDR2 reads ANQGSEA. This CDR3 is CSARLAESYEQYF. The CDR3, as DNA: TGCAGCGCGCGACTAGCGGAGTCCTACGAGCAGTACTTC.